This T cell receptor (beta chain) derives from a study of T cell responses to AZD1222 COVID-19 vaccine. Looking at the study overall: Combined were second doses at about 4 or about 12 weeks.

Assay used: immunoSEQ multiplex PCR; TCRdb lists only in-frame clones, some missing. The profile shows approximately 110,000 clones, approximately 90% of them singletons. This clone was seen only once. Its matching antigen is unknown. V shed 0 bases and J shed 4 bases, with 6 bases lying between them. The length of the CDR3 is 13 residues. Germline lookup yields CDR1 SGDLS and CDR2 YYNGEE. Study-wide results and caveats: Possibly, clonal diversity was underestimated; donors were largely white British and included more females. There were vaccine-associated CD4 TCRs across spike, dominant at 160-218 and 743-854. Spike-specific TCR breadth and depth went up after people got two AZD1222 doses.

The J gene is TRBJ2-3, the V gene TRBV9; D unresolved. This receptor was taken from an adult in good health. Source: peripheral blood, taken on day 0 of AZD1222 vaccination. In DNA, the CDR3 is TGTGCCAGCAGCGTAGTCGGTTCAGATACGCAGTATTTT. It encodes CASSVVGSDTQYF.